This T cell receptor beta chain appears in the sequencing data of a study of blood T cell repertoires in COVID-19. Study-level information: Sites in the United States, Italy and Spain provided acute and convalescent COVID-19 samples.

How the authors handled the data: Researchers report that nucleated cell counts were estimated from reference gene primer amplification. Measured with immunoSEQ multiplex PCR; TCRdb has only the in-frame clones, and not every one. That table is the source of V, J and clone size, and D and trimming were worked out from the DNA. The repertoire holds 75,000 to 90,000 clones, with approximately 86% as singletons. CDR1 and CDR2 (germline): KGHSH, LQKENI. J was trimmed by 7 bases and V by 3 bases; bases with no gene match: 3. The CDR3 loop spans 13 amino acids. The specimen was peripheral blood. V is TRBV18 and J is TRBJ1-5; 7 nucleotides line up with TRBD1. The clonotype was recovered from an elderly man with active or convalescent COVID-19. In nucleotides, the CDR3 is TGTGCCAGCTCACCGGCCAGGGGGCAGCCCCAGCATTTT. Amino acid sequence: CASSPARGQPQHF. The full variable domain, in which reference TRBV18 and TRBJ1-5 provide the parts outside the CDR3, is NAGVMQNPRHLVRRRGQEARLRCSPMKGHSHVYWYRQLPEEGLKFMVYLQKENIIDESGMPKERFSAEFPKEGPSILRIQQVVRGDSAAYFCASSPARGQPQHFGDGTRLSIL.